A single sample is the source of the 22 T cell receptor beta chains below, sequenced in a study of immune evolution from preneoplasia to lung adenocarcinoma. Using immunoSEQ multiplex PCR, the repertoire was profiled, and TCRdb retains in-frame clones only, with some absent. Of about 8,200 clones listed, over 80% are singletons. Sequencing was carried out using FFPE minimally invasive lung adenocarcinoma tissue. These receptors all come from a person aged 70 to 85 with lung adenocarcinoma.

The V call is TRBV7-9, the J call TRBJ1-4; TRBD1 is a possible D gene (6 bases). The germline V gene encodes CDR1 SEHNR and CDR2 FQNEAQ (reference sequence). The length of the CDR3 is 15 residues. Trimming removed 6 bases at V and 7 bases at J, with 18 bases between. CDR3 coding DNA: TGTGCCAGCAGTCGCCCGACAGGTGTCTTTGAAAAACTGTTTTTT. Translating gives CASSRPTGVFEKLFF. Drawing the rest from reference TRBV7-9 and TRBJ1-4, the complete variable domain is DTGVSQNPRHKITKRGQNVTFRCDPISEHNRLYWYRQTLGQGPEFLTYFQNEAQLEKSRLLSDRFSAERPKGSFSTLEIQRTEQGDSAMYLCASSRPTGVFEKLFFGSGTQLSVL.

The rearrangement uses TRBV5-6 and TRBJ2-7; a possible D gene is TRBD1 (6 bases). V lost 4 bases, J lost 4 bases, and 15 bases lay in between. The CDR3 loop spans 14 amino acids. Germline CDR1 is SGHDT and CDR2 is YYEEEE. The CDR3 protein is CASSRTGSGYEQYF. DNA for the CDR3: TGTGCCAGCAGCCGTACAGGGTCTGGATACGAGCAGTACTTC.

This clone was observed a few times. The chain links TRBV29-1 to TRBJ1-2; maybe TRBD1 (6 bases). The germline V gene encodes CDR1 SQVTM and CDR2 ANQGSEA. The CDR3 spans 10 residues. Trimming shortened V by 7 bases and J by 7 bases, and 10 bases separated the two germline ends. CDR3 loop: CSARGSGYTF. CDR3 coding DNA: TGCAGCGCCAGGGGCTCTGGCTACACCTTC.

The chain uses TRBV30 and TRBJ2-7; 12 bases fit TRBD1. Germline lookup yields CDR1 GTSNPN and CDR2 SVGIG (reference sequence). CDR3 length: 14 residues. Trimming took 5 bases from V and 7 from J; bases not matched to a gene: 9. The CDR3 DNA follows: TGTGCCTGGGTCCACGGGACAGGGGGCGAAGAGCAGTACTTC. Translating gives CAWVHGTGGEEQYF. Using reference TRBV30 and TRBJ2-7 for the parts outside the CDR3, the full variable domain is SQTIHQWPATLVQPVGSPLSLECTVEGTSNPNLYWYRQAAGRGLQLLFYSVGIGQISSEVPQNLSASRPQDRQFILSSKKLLLSDSGFYLCAWVHGTGGEEQYFGPGTRLTVT.

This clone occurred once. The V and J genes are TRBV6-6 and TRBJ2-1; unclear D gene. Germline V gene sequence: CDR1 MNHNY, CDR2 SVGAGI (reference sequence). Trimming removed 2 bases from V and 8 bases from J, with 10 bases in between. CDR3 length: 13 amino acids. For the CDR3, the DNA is TGTGCCAGCAGTTACCTCCAAGGACATGAGCAGTTCTTC. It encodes CASSYLQGHEQFF.

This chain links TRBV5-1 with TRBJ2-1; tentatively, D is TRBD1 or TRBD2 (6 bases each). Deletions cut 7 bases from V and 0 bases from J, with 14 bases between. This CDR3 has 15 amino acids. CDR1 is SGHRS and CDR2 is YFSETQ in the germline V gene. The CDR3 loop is CASYGGHSSYNEQFF. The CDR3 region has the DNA TGCGCCAGCTATGGGGGGCACAGCTCCTACAATGAGCAGTTCTTC.

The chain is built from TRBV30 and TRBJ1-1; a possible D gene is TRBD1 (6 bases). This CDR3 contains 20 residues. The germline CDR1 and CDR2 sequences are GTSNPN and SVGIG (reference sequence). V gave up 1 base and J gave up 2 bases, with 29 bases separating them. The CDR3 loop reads CAWSAFSGDLLRDLNTEAFF. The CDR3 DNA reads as TGTGCCTGGAGTGCTTTTTCAGGGGACCTCTTGAGGGACTTAAACACTGAAGCTTTCTTT.

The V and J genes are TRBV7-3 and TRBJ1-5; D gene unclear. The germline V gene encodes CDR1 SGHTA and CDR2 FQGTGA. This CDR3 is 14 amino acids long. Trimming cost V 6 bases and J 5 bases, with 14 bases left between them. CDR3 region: CASRDTISDQPQHF. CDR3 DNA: TGTGCCAGCAGAGACACAATCAGTGATCAGCCCCAGCATTTT.

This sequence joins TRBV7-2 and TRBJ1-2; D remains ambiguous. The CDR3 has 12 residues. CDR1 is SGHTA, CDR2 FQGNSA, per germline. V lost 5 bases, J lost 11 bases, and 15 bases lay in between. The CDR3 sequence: CASSTRTTWYTF. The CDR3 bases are TGTGCCAGCAGCACCCGTACCACCTGGTACACCTTC.

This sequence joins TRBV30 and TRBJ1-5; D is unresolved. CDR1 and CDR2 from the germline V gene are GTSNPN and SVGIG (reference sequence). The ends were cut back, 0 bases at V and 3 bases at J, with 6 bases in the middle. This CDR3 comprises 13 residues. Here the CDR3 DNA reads TGTGCCTGGAGTGTTAGGTACAATCAGCCCCAGCATTTT. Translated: CAWSVRYNQPQHF.

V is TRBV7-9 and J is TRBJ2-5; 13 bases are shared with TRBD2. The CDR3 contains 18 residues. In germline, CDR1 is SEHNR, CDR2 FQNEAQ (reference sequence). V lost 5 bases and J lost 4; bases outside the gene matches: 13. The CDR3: CASSRSSTSGGKAETQYF. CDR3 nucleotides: TGTGCCAGCAGCCGCTCTTCGACTAGCGGGGGGAAGGCAGAGACCCAGTACTTC.

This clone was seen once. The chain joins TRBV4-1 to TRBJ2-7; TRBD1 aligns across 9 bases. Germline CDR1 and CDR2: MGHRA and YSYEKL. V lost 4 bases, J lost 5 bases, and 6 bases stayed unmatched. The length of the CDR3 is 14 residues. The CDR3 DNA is TGCGCCAGCAGCCTGGGACAGGGACCCGACGAGCAGTACTTC. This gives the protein CASSLGQGPDEQYF.

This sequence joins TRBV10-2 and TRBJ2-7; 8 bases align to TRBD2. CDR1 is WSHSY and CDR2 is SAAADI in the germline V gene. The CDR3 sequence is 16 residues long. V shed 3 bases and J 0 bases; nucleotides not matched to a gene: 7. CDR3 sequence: CASSDLTSGPSYEQYF. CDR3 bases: TGCGCCAGCAGTGACCTTACTAGCGGACCCTCCTACGAGCAGTACTTC.

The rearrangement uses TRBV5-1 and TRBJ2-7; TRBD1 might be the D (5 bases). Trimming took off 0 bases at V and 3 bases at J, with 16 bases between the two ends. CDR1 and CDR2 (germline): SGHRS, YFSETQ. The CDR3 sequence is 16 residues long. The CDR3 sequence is CASSLAPGLEIYEQYF. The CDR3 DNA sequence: TGCGCCAGCAGCTTGGCCCCAGGGTTGGAAATCTACGAGCAGTACTTC. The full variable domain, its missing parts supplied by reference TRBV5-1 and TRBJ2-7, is KAGVTQTPRYLIKTRGQQVTLSCSPISGHRSVSWYQQTPGQGLQFLFEYFSETQRNKGNFPGRFSGRQFSNSRSEMNVSTLELGDSALYLCASSLAPGLEIYEQYFGPGTRLTVT.

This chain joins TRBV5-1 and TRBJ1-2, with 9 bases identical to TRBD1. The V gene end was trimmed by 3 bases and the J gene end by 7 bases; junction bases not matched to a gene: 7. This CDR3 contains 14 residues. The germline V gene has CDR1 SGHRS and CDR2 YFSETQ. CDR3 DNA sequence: TGCGCCAGCAGCTGGGGACAGGGACTAAGTGGCTACACCTTC. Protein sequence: CASSWGQGLSGYTF. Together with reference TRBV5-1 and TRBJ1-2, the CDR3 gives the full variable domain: KAGVTQTPRYLIKTRGQQVTLSCSPISGHRSVSWYQQTPGQGLQFLFEYFSETQRNKGNFPGRFSGRQFSNSRSEMNVSTLELGDSALYLCASSWGQGLSGYTFGSGTRLTVV.

CDR3 region: CASKPEVAKNIQYF. Here the CDR3 DNA reads TGTGCCAGCAAGCCAGAGGTAGCCAAAAACATTCAGTACTTC. This chain uses TRBV6-5 with TRBJ2-4; D unresolved. This CDR3 has 14 residues. Germline assignment: CDR1 MNHEY and CDR2 SVGAGI. Trimming took 7 bases from V and 0 from J, leaving 10 bases between them.

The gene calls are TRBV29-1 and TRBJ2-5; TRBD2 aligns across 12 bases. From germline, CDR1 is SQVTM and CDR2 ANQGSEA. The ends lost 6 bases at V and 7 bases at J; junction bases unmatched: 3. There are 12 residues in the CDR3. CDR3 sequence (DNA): TGCAGCGTCCTACTAGCGGGGGGGACCCAGTACTTC. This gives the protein CSVLLAGGTQYF.

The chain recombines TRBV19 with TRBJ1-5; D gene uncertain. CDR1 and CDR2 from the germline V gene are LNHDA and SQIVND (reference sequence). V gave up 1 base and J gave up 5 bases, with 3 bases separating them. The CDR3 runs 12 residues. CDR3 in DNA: TGTGCCAGTAGTATAGGGGATCAGCCCCAGCATTTT. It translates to CASSIGDQPQHF.

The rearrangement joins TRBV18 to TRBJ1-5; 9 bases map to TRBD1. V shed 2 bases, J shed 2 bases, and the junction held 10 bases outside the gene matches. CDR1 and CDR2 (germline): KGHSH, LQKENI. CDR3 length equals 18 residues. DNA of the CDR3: TGTGCCAGCTCACCAGGGACAGGGAACATCCGTGGCAATCAGCCCCAGCATTTT. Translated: CASSPGTGNIRGNQPQHF.

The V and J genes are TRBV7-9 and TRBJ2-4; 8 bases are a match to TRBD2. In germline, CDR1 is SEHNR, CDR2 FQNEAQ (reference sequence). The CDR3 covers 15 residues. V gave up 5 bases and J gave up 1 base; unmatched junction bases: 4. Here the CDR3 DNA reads TGTGCCAGCAGCGACATAGCGGGGGCCAAAAACATTCAGTACTTC. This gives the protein CASSDIAGAKNIQYF.

CDR3 sequence (DNA): TGCGCCAGCAGTGGCAGGGGGGACACTGAAGCTTTCTTT. This encodes CASSGRGDTEAFF. The chain employs TRBV10-2 and TRBJ1-1; 7 bases line up with TRBD1. V gave up 4 bases and J gave up 3 bases; unmatched junction bases: 2. The CDR3 sequence is 13 residues long. CDR1 is WSHSY, CDR2 SAAADI, per germline.

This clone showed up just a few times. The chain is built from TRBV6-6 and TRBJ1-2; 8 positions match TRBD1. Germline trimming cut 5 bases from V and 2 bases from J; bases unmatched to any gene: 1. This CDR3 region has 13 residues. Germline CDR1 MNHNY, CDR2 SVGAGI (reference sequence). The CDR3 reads CASSRQGNYGYTF. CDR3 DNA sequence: TGTGCCAGCAGTCGACAGGGGAACTATGGCTACACCTTC.